One T cell receptor beta chain is described in this entry. What it recognizes is unknown. Quantitative 5'-RACE with molecular barcodes generated TCR beta libraries. TCRdb ran MiXCR on the 5' RACE reads and lists one entry per CDR3 protein. Among 750,000 to 850,000 distinct CDR3 sequences, around 11% were seen once, and the ten largest hold 0.45% to 0.6%. The data derive from a study of CD8 T cells in ankylosing spondylitis. The CDR3 is 16 amino acids. The germline V and J ends were trimmed by 2 bases and 4 bases, with 15 bases remaining between them. The germline V gene has CDR1 SNHLY and CDR2 FYNNEI. Study-wide results and caveats: Several highly homologous variants formed a TCR beta motif that appeared characteristic of ankylosing spondylitis blood. Certain motif variants had earlier appeared in reactive arthritis synovial fluid and blood.

The sequencing input was blood, either unsorted or a sorted T cell fraction (not recorded which). V usage is TRBV2 and J usage is TRBJ2-1; a possible D gene is TRBD1 (5 bases). This sequence originates from a male donor with ankylosing spondylitis. The CDR3 loop reads CASSERGRGSYNEQFF. In DNA form, the CDR3 reads TGTGCCAGCAGTGAACGCGGAAGGGGATCGTACAATGAGCAGTTCTTC.